The sequence of this T cell receptor (beta chain) was determined in a study of blood T cells in healthy people across ages. This clonotype was observed a few times. Its target is not known. V was pared by 4 bases and J by 3 bases, with 6 bases between. This CDR3 is built from 12 residues. The study, taken as a whole, reports: In older individuals, TCR beta diversity per million T cells was lower, falling roughly linearly with age.

A second PCR, run for about 7 to 11 cycles, used a sample-barcoded 5' primer plus a J-beta primer mix. TCRdb ran MiXCR on the 5' RACE reads and lists one entry per CDR3 protein. This sample has some 760,000 distinct CDR3 sequences, with 25% found just once. This sample also appeared in a second study, on T cells of mothers and their children. In that study: The study sampled three healthy Caucasian mothers and their six children.

The TCR originated in a boy aged 5-17 years in good health. V is TRBV12-3 or TRBV12-4 and J is TRBJ2-5, with unresolved D. Material for sequencing was blood. The CDR3 DNA reads as TGTGCCAGCAGTTCCCAAGAAGAGACCCAGTACTTC. Its translation is CASSSQEETQYF.